This entry is about one TCR beta chain. This specimen comes from a study of long-term antiretroviral therapy in people with HIV. Overall study: The study's earliest collections predate the 2015 immediate-ART recommendation by about a decade.

Runs used v3.0 of the immunoSEQ assay and were done at survey level. Using immunoSEQ multiplex PCR, the repertoire was profiled, and TCRdb retains in-frame clones only, with some absent. The profile shows around 35,000 clones, 90% to 97% of them singletons. The CDR3 runs to 14 residues. V dropped 0 bases and J dropped 7; count of bases not matched to a gene: 4. Germline-derived CDR1 and CDR2 are GTSNPN and SVGIG (reference sequence). This TCR was sampled from a man aged 25-45 years with HIV. This sample comprised unsorted PBMCs, obtained 6.6 years after starting antiretroviral therapy. V usage is TRBV30 and J usage is TRBJ2-7, with TRBD2 matching over 12 bases. CDR3 residues: CAWSVGLAGGEQYF. The CDR3 region has the DNA TGTGCCTGGAGTGTAGGGCTAGCGGGGGGGGAGCAGTACTTC.